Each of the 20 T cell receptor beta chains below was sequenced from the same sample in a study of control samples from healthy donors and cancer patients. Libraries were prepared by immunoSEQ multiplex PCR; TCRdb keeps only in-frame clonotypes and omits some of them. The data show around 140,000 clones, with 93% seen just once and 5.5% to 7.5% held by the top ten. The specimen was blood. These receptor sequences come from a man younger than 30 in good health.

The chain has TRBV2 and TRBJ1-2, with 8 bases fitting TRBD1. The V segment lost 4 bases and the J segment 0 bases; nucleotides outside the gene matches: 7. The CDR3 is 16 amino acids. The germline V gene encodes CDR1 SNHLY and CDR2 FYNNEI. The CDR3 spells CASSVGRGPANYGYTF. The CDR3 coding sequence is TGTGCCAGCAGTGTTGGCAGGGGGCCAGCTAACTATGGCTACACCTTC.

CDR3 coding DNA: TGCGCCAGCAGCAACTGGACGGACTACTATGGCTACACCTTC. Residues: CASSNWTDYYGYTF. The chain recombines TRBV5-1 with TRBJ1-2; D remains ambiguous. This CDR3 region has 14 residues. Trimming removed 4 bases at V and 3 bases at J, with 13 bases between. Germline assignment: CDR1 SGHRS and CDR2 YFSETQ.

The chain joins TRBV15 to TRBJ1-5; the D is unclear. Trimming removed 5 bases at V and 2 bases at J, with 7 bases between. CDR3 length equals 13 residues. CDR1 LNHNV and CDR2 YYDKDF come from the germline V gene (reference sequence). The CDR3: CATSGQGNQPQHF. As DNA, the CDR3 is TGTGCCACCAGCGGGCAGGGCAATCAGCCCCAGCATTTT.

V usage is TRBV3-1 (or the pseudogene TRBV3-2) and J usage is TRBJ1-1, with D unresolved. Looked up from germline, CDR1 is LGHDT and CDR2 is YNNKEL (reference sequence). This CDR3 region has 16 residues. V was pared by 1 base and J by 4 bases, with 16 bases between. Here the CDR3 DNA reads TGTGCCAGCAGCCAAGCGTGGCTGCTGATCGGCACTGAAGCTTTCTTT. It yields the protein CASSQAWLLIGTEAFF.

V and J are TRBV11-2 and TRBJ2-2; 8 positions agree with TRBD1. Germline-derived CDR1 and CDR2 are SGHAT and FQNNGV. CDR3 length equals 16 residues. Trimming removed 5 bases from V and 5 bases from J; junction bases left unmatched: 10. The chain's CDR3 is CASSHRQGNLTGELFF. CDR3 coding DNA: TGTGCCAGCAGCCACCGACAGGGGAATCTAACCGGGGAGCTGTTTTTT.

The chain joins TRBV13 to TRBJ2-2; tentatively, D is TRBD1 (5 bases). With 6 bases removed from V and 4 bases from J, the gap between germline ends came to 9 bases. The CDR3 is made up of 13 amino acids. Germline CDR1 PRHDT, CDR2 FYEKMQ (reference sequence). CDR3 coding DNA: TGTGCCAGCAGAACAGGACGCACCGGGGAGCTGTTTTTT. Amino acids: CASRTGRTGELFF.

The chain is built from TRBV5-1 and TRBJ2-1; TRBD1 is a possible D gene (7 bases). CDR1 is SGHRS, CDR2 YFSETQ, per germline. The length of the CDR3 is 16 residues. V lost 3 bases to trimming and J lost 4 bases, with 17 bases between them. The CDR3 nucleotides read TGCGCCAGCAGCTGGGGGGACAGAGCGGTTTACAATGAGCAGTTCTTC. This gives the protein CASSWGDRAVYNEQFF.

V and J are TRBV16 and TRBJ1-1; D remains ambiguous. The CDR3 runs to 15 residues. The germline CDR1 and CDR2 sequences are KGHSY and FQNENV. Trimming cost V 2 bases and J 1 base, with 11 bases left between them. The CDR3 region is CASSQTRASNTEAFF. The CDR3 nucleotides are TGTGCCAGCAGCCAAACCCGGGCCTCGAACACTGAAGCTTTCTTT.

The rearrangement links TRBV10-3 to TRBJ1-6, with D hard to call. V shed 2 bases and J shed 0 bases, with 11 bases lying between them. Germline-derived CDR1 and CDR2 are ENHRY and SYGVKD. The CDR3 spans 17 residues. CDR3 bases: TGTGCCATCAGTGAGCTTGACCGGAGCTCCTATAATTCACCCCTCCACTTT. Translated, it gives CAISELDRSSYNSPLHF.

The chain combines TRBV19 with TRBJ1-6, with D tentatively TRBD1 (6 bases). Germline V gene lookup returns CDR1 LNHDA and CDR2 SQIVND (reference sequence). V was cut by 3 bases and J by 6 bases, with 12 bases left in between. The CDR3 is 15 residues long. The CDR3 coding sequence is TGTGCCAGTAGTATCGGGGGGCAGGCTAATTCACCCCTCCACTTT. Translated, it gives CASSIGGQANSPLHF.

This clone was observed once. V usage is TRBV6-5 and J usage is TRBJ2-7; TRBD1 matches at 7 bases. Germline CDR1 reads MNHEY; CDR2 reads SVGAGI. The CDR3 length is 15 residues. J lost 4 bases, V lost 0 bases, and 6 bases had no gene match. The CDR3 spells CASSYSARGFYEQYF. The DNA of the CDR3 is TGTGCCAGCAGTTACTCCGCCAGGGGGTTTTACGAGCAGTACTTC.

The CDR3 DNA follows: TGTGCCAGCAGCTTCACCATGAACACTGAAGCTTTCTTT. Protein sequence: CASSFTMNTEAFF. The V gene is TRBV7-9, the J gene TRBJ1-1, with D unresolved. Trimming cost V 3 bases and J 0 bases, with 5 bases left between them. CDR1 and CDR2 (germline): SEHNR, FQNEAQ (reference sequence). CDR3 length: 13 residues.

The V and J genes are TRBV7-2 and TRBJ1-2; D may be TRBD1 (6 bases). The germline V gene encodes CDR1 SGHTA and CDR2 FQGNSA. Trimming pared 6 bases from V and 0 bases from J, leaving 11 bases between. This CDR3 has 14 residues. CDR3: CASRGQRTNYGYTF. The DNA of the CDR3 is TGTGCCAGCAGAGGACAGCGGACTAACTATGGCTACACCTTC.

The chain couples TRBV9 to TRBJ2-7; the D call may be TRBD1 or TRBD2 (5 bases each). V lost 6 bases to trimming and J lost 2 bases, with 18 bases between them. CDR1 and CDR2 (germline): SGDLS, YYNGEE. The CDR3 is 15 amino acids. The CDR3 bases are TGTGCCAGCAACCGGGAAGGGACCGCCGCCTACGAGCAGTACTTC. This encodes CASNREGTAAYEQYF.

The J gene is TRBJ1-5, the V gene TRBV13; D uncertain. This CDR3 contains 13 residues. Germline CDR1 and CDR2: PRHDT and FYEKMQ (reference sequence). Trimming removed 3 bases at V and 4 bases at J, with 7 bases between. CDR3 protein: CASSLSGNQPQHF. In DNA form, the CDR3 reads TGTGCCAGCAGCTTGTCGGGGAATCAGCCCCAGCATTTT.

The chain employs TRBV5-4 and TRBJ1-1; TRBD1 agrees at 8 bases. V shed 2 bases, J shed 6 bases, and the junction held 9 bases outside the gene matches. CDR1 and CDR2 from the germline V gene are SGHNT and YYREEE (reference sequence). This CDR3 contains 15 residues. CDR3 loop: CASSFFRDRFAEAFF. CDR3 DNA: TGTGCCAGCAGCTTTTTTCGGGACAGGTTCGCTGAAGCTTTCTTT.

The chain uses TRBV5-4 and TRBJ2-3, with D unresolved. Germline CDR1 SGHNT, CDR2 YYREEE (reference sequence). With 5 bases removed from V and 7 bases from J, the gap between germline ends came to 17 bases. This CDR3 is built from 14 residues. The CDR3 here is CASSSSSQAYTQYF. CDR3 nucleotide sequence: TGTGCCAGCAGTAGCTCCAGCCAGGCGTATACGCAGTATTTT. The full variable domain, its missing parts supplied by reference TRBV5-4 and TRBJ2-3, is ETGVTQSPTHLIKTRGQQVTLRCSSQSGHNTVSWYQQALGQGPQFIFQYYREEENGRGNFPPRFSGLQFPNYSSELNVNALELDDSALYLCASSSSSQAYTQYFGPGTRLTVL.

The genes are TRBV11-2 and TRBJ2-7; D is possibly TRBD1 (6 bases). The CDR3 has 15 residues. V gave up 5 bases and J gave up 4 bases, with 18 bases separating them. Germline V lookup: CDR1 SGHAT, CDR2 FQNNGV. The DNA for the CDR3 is TGTGCCAGCAGCCCCCGAACAGGGTTTAGGTACGAGCAGTACTTC. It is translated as CASSPRTGFRYEQYF.

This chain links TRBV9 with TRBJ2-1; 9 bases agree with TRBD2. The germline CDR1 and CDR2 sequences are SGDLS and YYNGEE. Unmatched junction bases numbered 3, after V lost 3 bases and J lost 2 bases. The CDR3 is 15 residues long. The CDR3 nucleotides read TGTGCCAGCAGCGAAAGCGGGAGGCCCTACAATGAGCAGTTCTTC. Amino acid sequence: CASSESGRPYNEQFF.

The CDR3 spells CSGAAPGTGFIMNTEAFF. The CDR3 nucleotides are TGCAGCGGGGCCGCCCCCGGGACAGGGTTTATTATGAACACTGAAGCTTTCTTT. The chain uses TRBV29-1 and TRBJ1-1; TRBD1 matches at 9 bases. V gave up 7 bases and J gave up 0 bases; unmatched junction bases: 18. Germline values: CDR1 SQVTM, CDR2 ANQGSEA. CDR3 length: 18 residues.